The clone carrying this T cell receptor (beta chain) was recorded at least ten times. Via MiXCR, TCRdb re-called the 5' RACE reads, giving one row per CDR3 protein. Of roughly 250,000 distinct CDR3 sequences in the sample, 8% to 9.5% were seen once. These data originate in a study of CD8 T cells in ankylosing spondylitis. The length of the CDR3 is 16 residues. Trimming stripped 3 bases from V and 8 bases from J, with 20 bases between. Germline assignment: CDR1 SGHTA and CDR2 FQGNSA. Sample: blood, either unsorted or a sorted T cell fraction (not recorded which). The TCR comes from a male donor with ankylosing spondylitis or in good health (not recorded which). The chain uses TRBV7-2 and TRBJ2-1; perhaps TRBD2 as D (6 bases). In DNA, the CDR3 is TGTGCCAGCAGCTTTGTTCCCCTTGGGGGGAGCGATGAGCAGTTCTTC. This translates into CASSFVPLGGSDEQFF.